Listed below are T cell receptor beta chains from one sample, sequenced in a study of chemoradiotherapy in HPV16-positive cancers. TCRdb's table, derived via immunoSEQ multiplex PCR, lists solely in-frame clones and lacks some. The profile shows several thousand clones, around four fifths of them singletons. Sequenced material: tumor tissue, taken from a patient who underwent chemoradiotherapy. The receptors were sampled from a human donor with HPV-associated anogenital cancer. Each CDR3 is given with its conserved first and last residue. The D gene is left open where the match is weak. Size is omitted from some rows. Given values are once, few, many or a class for expanded clones.

once,TRBJ1-3,TRBV19,NA,TGTGCCAGTAGCATCGGACAGTTGGGCGGAAACACCATATATTTT,CASSIGQLGGNTIYF
NA,TRBJ2-3,TRBV5-1,NA,TGCGCCAGCAGCTTGAGGTCGGGGGGCCAGGGGACAGATACGCAGTATTTT,CASSLRSGGQGTDTQYF
NA,TRBJ1-2,TRBV4-2,NA,TGTGCCAGCAGCCAAGATACGGAGTATGGCTACACCTTC,CASSQDTEYGYTF
few,TRBJ1-1,TRBV7-2,NA,TGTGCCAGCAGCTTGTTCCGGGTGAACACTGAAGCTTTCTTT,CASSLFRVNTEAFF
NA,TRBJ1-2,TRBV18,TRBD1,TGTGCCAGCTCATTCGGACAGGGGGCTGGGGGAAATGGCTACACCTTC,CASSFGQGAGGNGYTF
NA,TRBJ1-6,TRBV28,NA,TGTGCCAGCAGTTTATCCCGTTCACCCCTCCACTTT,CASSLSRSPLHF
few,TRBJ1-1,TRBV6-5,TRBD1,TGTGCCAGCAGTCCAGACAGGGGGTACACTGAAGCTTTCTTT,CASSPDRGYTEAFF
NA,TRBJ2-2,TRBV7-2,NA,TGTGCCAGCGCTCTACAGGGAGGCACCGGGGAGCTGTTTTTT,CASALQGGTGELFF
NA,TRBJ2-5,TRBV5-1,NA,TGCGCCAGCAGGGGGGCAAACCAAGAGACCCAGTACTTC,CASRGANQETQYF
NA,TRBJ1-2,TRBV29-1,NA,TGCAGCGTTGAAGGAGGGGGCTATGGCTACACCTTC,CSVEGGGYGYTF
once,TRBJ2-7,TRBV30,NA,TGTGCCTGGAGTGCCTTGGACAGGGACTATGCCGAGCAGTACTTC,CAWSALDRDYAEQYF
NA,TRBJ2-2,TRBV9,NA,TGTGCCAGCAGCACCCAGCAGGGGGGTCTAACCGGGGAGCTGTTTTTT,CASSTQQGGLTGELFF
NA,TRBJ1-2,TRBV7-2,TRBD1,TGTGCCAGCAGGCCACAGGGGTCGCATGGCTACACCTTC,CASRPQGSHGYTF
NA,TRBJ1-2,TRBV5-1,NA,TGCGCCAGCAGCTTAGGTTTTGGAGGGTCGACTACTAACTATGGCTACACCTTC,CASSLGFGGSTTNYGYTF
once,TRBJ1-1,TRBV5-1,NA,TGCGCCAGCAGCTTGGGACAGTTTCGTCTCGACACTGAAGCTTTCTTT,CASSLGQFRLDTEAFF
NA,TRBJ2-7,TRBV10-3,TRBD1,TGTGCCATCAGTAGGACAGGGGGCATGTACGAGCAGTACTTC,CAISRTGGMYEQYF
NA,TRBJ2-5,TRBV7-9,TRBD2,TGTGCCAGCGCGTCAACACTAGCGGGGGGATCCGACGAGACCCAGTACTTC,CASASTLAGGSDETQYF
NA,TRBJ1-6,TRBV11-2,TRBD1,TGTGCCAGCAGGTGGGAGACAGGGTCTTATAATTCACCCCTCCACTTT,CASRWETGSYNSPLHF
NA,TRBJ1-3,TRBV5-1,NA,TGCGCCAGCAGCTGGGGTTCTGGAAACACCATATATTTT,CASSWGSGNTIYF
NA,TRBJ1-5,TRBV18,TRBD1,TGTGCCAGCTCACCAACAGGGGTGCAGTTGGGGCCCCAGCATTTT,CASSPTGVQLGPQHF
NA,TRBJ1-2,TRBV29-1,NA,TGCAGCGTTGAAGTTCCAACAACAGGAACCTATGGCTACACCTTC,CSVEVPTTGTYGYTF
NA,TRBJ2-1,TRBV27,NA,TGTGCCAGCAGTCAGGGACACCACTCCTACAATGAGCAGTTCTTC,CASSQGHHSYNEQFF
NA,TRBJ2-3,TRBV7-2,NA,TGTGCCAGCAGCTTAGCATGGGGTAGCACAGATACGCAGTATTTT,CASSLAWGSTDTQYF
NA,TRBJ1-1,TRBV5-1,TRBD1,TGCGCCAGCAGTTCCCAGGGGGACACTGAAGCTTTCTTT,CASSSQGDTEAFF
NA,TRBJ1-4,TRBV5-6,NA,TGTGCCAGCAGCTCATTAACGGCTAATGAAAAACTGTTTTTT,CASSSLTANEKLFF
NA,TRBJ2-2,TRBV27,NA,TGTGCCAGCAGGATTGGTCGGTCATCAGCGAACACCGGGGAGCTGTTTTTT,CASRIGRSSANTGELFF
NA,TRBJ2-4,TRBV5-6,TRBD1,TGTGCCAGCACCATACAGGGGTCCAAAAACATTCAGTACTTC,CASTIQGSKNIQYF
NA,TRBJ2-7,TRBV6-6,NA,TGTGCCAGCAGTCCTCCGAAGTACGAGCAGTACTTC,CASSPPKYEQYF
NA,TRBJ1-2,TRBV5-1,TRBD1,TGCGCCAGCAGCTCGCAGGGACAGGACTATGGCTACACCTTC,CASSSQGQDYGYTF
once,TRBJ1-1,TRBV27,TRBD1,TGTGCCAGCAGGTGGGAGGGACAGGGAGGCGAAGCTTTCTTT,CASRWEGQGGEAFF